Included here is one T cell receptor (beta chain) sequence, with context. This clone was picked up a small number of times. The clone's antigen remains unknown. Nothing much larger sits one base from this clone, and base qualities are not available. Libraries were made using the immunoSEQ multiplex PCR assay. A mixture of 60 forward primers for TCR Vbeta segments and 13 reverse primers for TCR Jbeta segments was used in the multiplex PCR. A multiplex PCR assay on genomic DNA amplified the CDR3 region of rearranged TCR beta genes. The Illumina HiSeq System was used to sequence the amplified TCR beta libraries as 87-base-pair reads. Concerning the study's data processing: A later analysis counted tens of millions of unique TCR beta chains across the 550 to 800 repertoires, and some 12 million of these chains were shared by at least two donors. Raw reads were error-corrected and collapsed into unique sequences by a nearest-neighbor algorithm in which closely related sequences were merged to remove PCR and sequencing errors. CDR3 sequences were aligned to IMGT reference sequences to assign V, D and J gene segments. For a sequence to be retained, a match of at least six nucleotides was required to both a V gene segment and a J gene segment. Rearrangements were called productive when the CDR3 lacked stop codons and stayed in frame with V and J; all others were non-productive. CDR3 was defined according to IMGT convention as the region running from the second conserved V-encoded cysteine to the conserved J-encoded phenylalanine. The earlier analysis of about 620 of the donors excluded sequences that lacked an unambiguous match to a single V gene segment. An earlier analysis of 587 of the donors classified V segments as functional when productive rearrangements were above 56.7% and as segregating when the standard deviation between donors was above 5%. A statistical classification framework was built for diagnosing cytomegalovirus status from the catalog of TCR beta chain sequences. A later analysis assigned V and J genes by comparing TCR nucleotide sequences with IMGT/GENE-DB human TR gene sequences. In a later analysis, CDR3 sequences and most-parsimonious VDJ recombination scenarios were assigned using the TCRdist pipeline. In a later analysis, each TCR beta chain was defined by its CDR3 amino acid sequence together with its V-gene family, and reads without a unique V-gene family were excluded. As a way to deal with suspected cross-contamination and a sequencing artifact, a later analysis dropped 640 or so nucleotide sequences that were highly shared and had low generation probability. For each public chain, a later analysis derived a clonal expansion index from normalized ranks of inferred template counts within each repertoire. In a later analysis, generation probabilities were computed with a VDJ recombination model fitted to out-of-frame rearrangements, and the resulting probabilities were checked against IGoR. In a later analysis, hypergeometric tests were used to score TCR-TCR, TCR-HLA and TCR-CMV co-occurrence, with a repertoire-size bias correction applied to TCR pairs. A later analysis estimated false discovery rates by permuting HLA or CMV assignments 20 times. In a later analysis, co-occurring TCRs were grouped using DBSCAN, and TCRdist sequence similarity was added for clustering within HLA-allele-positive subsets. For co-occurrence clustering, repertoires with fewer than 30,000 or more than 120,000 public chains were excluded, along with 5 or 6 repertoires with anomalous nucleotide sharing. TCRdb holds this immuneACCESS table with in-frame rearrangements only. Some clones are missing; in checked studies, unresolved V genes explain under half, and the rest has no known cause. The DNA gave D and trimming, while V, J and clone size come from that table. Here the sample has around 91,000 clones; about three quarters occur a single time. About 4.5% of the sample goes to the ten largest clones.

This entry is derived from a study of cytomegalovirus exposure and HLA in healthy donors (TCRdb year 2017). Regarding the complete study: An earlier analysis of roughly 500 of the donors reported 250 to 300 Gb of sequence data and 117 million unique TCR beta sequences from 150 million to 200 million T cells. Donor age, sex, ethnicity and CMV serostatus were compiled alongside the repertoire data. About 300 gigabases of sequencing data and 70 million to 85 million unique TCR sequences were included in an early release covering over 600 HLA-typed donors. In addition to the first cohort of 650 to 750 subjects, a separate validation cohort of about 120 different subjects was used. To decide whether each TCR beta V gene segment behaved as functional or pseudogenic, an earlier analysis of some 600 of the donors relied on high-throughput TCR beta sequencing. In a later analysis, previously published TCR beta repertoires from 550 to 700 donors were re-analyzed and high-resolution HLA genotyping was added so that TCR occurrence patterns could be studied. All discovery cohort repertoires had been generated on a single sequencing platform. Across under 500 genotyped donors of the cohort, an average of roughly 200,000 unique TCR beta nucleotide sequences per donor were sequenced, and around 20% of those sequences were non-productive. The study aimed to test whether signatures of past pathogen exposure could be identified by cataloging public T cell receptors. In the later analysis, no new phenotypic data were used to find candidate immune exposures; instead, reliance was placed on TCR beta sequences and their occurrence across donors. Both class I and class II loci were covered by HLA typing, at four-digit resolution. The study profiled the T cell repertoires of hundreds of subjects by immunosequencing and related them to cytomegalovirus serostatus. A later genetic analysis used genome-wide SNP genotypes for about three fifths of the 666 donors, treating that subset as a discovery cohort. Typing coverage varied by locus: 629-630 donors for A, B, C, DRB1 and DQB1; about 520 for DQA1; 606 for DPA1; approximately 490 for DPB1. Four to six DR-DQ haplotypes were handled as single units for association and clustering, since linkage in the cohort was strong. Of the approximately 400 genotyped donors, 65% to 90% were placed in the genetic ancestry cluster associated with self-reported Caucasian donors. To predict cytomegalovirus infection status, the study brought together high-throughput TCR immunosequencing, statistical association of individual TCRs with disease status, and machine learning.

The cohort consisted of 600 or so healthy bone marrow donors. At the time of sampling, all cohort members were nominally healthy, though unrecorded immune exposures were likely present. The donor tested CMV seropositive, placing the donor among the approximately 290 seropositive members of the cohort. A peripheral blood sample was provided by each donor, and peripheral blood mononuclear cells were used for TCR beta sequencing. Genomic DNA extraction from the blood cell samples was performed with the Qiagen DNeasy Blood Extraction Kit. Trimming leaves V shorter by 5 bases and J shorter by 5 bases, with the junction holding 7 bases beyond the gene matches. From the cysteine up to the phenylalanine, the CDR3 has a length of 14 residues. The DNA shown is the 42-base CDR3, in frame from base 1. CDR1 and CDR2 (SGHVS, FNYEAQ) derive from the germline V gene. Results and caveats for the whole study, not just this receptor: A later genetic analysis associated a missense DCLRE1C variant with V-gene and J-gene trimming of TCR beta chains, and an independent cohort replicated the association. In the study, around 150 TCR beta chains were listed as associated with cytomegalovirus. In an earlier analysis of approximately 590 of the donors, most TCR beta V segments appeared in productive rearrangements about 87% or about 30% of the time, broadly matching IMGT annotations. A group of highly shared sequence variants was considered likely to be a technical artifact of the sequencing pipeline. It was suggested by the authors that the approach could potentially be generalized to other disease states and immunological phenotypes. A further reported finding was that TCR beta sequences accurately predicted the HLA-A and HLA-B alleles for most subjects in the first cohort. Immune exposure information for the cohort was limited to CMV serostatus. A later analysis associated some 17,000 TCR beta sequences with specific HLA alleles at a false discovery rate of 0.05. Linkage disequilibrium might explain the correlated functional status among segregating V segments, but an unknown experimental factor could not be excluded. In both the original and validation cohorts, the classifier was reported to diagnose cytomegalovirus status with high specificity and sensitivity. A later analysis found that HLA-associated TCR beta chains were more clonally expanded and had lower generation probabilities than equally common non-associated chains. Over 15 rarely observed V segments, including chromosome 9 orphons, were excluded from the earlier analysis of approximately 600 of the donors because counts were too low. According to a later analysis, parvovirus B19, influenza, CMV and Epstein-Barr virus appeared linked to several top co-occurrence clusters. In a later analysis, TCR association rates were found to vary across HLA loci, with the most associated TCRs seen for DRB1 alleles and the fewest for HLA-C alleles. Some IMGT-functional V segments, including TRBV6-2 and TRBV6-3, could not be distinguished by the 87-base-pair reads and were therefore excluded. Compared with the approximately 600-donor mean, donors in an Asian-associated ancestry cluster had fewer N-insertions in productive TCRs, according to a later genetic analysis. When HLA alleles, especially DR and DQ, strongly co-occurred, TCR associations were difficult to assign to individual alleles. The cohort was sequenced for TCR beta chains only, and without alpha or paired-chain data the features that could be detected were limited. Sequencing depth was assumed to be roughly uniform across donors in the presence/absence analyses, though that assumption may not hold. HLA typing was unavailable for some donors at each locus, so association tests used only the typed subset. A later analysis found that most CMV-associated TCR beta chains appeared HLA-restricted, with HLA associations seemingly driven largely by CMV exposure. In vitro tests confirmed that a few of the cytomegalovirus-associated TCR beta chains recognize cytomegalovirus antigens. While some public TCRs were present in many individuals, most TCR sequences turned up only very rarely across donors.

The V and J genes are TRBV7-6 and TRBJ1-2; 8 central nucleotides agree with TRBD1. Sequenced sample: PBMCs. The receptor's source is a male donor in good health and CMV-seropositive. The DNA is TGTGCCAGCAGCGCCGCCGGGACAGGATATGGCTACACCTTC. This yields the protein CASSAAGTGYGYTF. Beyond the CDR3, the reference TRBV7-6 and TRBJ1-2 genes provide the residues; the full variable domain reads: GAGVSQSPRYKVTKRGQDVALRCDPISGHVSLYWYRQALGQGPEFLTYFNYEAQQDKSGLPNDRFSAERPEGSISTLTIQRTEQRDSAMYRCASSAAGTGYGYTFGSGTRLTVV.